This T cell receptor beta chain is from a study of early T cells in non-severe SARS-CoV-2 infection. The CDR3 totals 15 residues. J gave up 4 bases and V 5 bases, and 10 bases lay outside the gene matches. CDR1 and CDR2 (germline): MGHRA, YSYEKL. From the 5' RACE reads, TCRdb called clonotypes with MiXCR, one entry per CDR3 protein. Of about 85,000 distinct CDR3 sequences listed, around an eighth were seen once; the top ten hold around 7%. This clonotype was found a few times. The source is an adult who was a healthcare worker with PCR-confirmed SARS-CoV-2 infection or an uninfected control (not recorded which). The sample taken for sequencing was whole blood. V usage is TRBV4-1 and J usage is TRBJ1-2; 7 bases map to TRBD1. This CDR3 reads CASSSPTGIVYGYTF. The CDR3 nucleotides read TGCGCCAGCAGCTCGCCGACAGGGATTGTCTATGGCTACACCTTC.